What follows are 7 T cell receptor beta chains derived from one specimen sequenced in a study of T cells in Graves' hyperthyroidism and ophthalmopathy. Using RNA transcripts as the source, TCR beta CDR3 regions were amplified. In the first-round RT-PCR of the TCR CDR3, the HTBI primer set was used. TCRdb passed the multiplex PCR reads through MiXCR, listing each CDR3 protein once. The sample holds around 200,000 distinct CDR3 sequences; 15% to 20% are singletons and the top ten take around 29%. The source material was blood. The origin of the receptors is a woman in her forties or fifties with Graves' hyperthyroidism.

V and J are TRBV28 and TRBJ1-6; 7 bases are shared with TRBD1. CDR3 length equals 14 residues. Per germline, CDR1 MDHEN and CDR2 SYDVKM. Germline trimming cut 7 bases from V and 5 bases from J; bases unmatched to any gene: 5. The CDR3 spells CASTGGGNNSPLHF. DNA for the CDR3: TGTGCCAGCACCGGAGGGGGCAATAATTCACCCCTCCACTTT. The whole variable domain, filled in from reference TRBV28 and TRBJ1-6, reads DVKVTQSSRYLVKRTGEKVFLECVQDMDHENMFWYRQDPGLGLRLIYFSYDVKMKEKGDIPEGYSVSREKKERFSLILESASTNQTSMYLCASTGGGNNSPLHFGNGTRLTVT.

The chain is built from TRBV5-6 and TRBJ2-5; TRBD1 is a possible D gene (6 bases). The CDR3 is 14 amino acids. Trimming took off 3 bases at V and 6 bases at J, with 15 bases between the two ends. Germline V lookup: CDR1 SGHDT, CDR2 YYEEEE. The CDR3 region is CASSSTQGMKTQYF. CDR3 nucleotide sequence: TGTGCCAGCAGCTCCACACAGGGAATGAAGACCCAGTACTTC.

The sample holds many counts of this clonotype. This rearrangement joins TRBV9 to TRBJ1-1, with a tentative D call TRBD1 (5 bases). This CDR3 has 15 residues. Deletions cut 4 bases from V and 5 bases from J, with 18 bases between. The V gene's germline CDR1 is SGDLS and CDR2 YYNGEE. The CDR3, as DNA: TGTGCCAGCAGCCCACAACCTGGGGCGCGGACTGAAGCTTTCTTT. Translation gives CASSPQPGARTEAFF. Full variable domain (rest looked up from reference TRBV9 and TRBJ1-1): DSGVTQTPKHLITATGQRVTLRCSPRSGDLSVYWYQQSLDQGLQFLIQYYNGEERAKGNILERFSAQQFPDLHSELNLSSLELGDSALYFCASSPQPGARTEAFFGQGTRLTVV.

This clonotype was seen many times. J is TRBJ2-5 and V is TRBV7-2, with TRBD1 identical over 8 bases. CDR3 length equals 15 residues. After removal of 1 base from V and 5 bases from J, the junction contained 6 bases not matched to a gene. Germline V gene data show CDR1 as SGHTA and CDR2 as FQGNSA. CDR3 protein: CASSLVVTGVETQYF. As DNA, the CDR3 is TGTGCCAGCAGCTTAGTTGTGACAGGGGTGGAGACCCAGTACTTC.

This clonotype was picked up many times. The rearrangement joins TRBV20-1 to TRBJ2-1, with D perhaps matching TRBD1 or TRBD2 (5 bases each). The CDR3 totals 14 residues. The V end was cut by 2 bases, the J end by 6 bases, with 14 bases between. Germline V gene lookup returns CDR1 DFQATT and CDR2 SNEGSKA (reference sequence). The CDR3 nucleotides are TGCAGTGCTAGACCCCCGGGACCCCTCAATGAGCAGTTCTTC. Translation gives CSARPPGPLNEQFF.

Many counts were recorded for this clonotype. The chain combines TRBV5-1 with TRBJ1-2, with D perhaps TRBD1 (5 bases). This CDR3 contains 16 residues. V lost 4 bases, J lost 5 bases, and 21 bases lay in between. Germline-derived CDR1 and CDR2 are SGHRS and YFSETQ. The DNA for the CDR3 is TGCGCCAGCAGCCCGCGGCGGGTAGGGGACGAATATGGCTACACCTTC. Translation: CASSPRRVGDEYGYTF.

Many counts were recorded for this clonotype. The rearrangement joins TRBV2 to TRBJ2-7; possible D gene TRBD1, 5 bases. Germline V gene data show CDR1 as SNHLY and CDR2 as FYNNEI. With 7 bases removed from V and 3 bases from J, the gap between germline ends came to 10 bases. The CDR3 spans 12 residues. CDR3 region: CASNRQGYEQYF. The CDR3, as DNA: TGTGCCAGCAACCGGCAGGGCTACGAGCAGTACTTC.